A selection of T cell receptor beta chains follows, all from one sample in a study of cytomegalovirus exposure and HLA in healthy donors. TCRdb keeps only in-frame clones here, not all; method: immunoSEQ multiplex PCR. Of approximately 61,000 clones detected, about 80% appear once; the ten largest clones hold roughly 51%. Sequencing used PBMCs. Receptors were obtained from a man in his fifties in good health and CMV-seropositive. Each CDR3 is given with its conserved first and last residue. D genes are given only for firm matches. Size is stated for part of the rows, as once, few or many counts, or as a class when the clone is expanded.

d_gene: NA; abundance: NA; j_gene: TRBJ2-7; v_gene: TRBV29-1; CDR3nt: TGCAGCGTCCAACTAGCCTACGAGCAGTACTTC; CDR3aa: CSVQLAYEQYF
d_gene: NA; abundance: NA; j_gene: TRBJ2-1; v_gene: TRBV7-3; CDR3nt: NA; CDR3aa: CASSFGPGNEQFF
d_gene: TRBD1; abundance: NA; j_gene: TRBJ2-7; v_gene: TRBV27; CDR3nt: TGTGCCAGCAGTTTAACCGGGACAGGAGCCTCCTACGAGCAGTACTTC; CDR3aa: CASSLTGTGASYEQYF
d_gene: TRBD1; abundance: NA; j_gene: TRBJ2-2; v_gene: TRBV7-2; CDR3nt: TGTGCCAGCAGCTTAACCGGGACAGGGGTCACCGGGGAGCTGTTTTTT; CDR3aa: CASSLTGTGVTGELFF
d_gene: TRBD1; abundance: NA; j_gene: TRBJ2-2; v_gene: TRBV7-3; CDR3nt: TGTGCCAGCAGCTTACAGCCAGGGGGAAACACCGGGGAGCTGTTTTTT; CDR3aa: CASSLQPGGNTGELFF
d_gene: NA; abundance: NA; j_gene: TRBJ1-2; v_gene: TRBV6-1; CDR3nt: TGTGCCAGCAGTGAAATAAGCGTCCTGACTAACTATGGCTACACCTTC; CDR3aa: CASSEISVLTNYGYTF
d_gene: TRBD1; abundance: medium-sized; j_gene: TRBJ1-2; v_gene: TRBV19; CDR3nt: TGTGCCAGTAGTCGGATAACCGGGACAGTCTATGGCTACACCTTC; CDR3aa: CASSRITGTVYGYTF
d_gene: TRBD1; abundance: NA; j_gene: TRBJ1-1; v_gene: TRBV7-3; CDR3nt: TGTGCCAGCAGCCCAACCACAGGGGGGGCTTTCTTT; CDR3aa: CASSPTTGGAFF
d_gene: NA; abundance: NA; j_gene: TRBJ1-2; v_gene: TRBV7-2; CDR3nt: TGTGCCAGCAGCCTATGGACTACTAACTATGGCTACACCTTC; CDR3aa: CASSLWTTNYGYTF
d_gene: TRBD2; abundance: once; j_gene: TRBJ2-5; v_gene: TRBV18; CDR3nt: TGTGCCAGCTCACTTTTCCTAGCGACTAGCGGGAGGGCAGACCAAGAGACCCAGTACTTC; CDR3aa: CASSLFLATSGRADQETQYF
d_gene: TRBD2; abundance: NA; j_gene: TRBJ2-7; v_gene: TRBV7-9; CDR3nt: TGTGCCAGCAGCCCCTCTAGCGGGGGATACGAGCAGTACTTC; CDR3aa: CASSPSSGGYEQYF
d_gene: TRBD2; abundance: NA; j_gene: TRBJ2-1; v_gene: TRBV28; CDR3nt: TGTGCCAGCACCGCCTCAAATCCCGGGACTAGCGGGAGGGATGAGCAGTTCTTC; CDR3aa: CASTASNPGTSGRDEQFF
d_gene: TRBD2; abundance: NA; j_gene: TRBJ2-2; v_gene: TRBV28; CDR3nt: TGTGCCAGCAGTTTAGGTGGACTAGCGGGCTCCACCGGGGAGCTGTTTTTT; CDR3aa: CASSLGGLAGSTGELFF
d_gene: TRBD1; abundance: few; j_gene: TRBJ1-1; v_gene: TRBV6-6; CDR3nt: TGTGCCAGCTCGAACAGGGGCGTGAACACTGAAGCTTTCTTT; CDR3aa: CASSNRGVNTEAFF
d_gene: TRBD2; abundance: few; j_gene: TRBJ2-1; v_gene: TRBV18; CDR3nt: TGTGCCAGCTCACCCCGGACTAGCGGGGGGGTGAATGAGCAGTTCTTC; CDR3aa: CASSPRTSGGVNEQFF
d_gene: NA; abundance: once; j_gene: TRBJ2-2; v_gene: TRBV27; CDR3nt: TGTGCCAGCAGTTTATACCAGGGGACCGGGGAGCTGTTTTTT; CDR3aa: CASSLYQGTGELFF
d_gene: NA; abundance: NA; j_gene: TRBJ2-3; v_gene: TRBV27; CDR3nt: TGTGCCAGCAGTTCGTCCCCAGATACGCAGTATTTT; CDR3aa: CASSSSPDTQYF
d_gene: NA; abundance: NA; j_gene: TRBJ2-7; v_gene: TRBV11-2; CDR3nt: TGTGCCAGCAGCTTAAGTAAAGGACACTACGAGCAGTACTTC; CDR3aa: CASSLSKGHYEQYF
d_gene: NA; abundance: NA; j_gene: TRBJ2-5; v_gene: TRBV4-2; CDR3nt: TGTGCCAGCAGCCAAGATGACGGGCAAGAGACCCAGTACTTC; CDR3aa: CASSQDDGQETQYF
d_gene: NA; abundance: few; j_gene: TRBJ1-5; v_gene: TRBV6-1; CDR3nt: TGTGCCAGCAGTGAAGCGGGGGGACCCAATCAGCCCCAGCATTTT; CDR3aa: CASSEAGGPNQPQHF